Here is one T cell receptor (beta chain) with its context. Its specificity is not known. Looked up from germline, CDR1 is SSHAT and CDR2 is FNYEAQ (reference sequence). The CDR3 has 15 amino acids. The V end lost 3 bases, the J end lost 0 bases, and 6 bases lay between the germline ends. Both 60 Vbeta primers and 13 Jbeta primers went into the PCR. The assay was immunoSEQ multiplex PCR, and TCRdb's table has in-frame clones only and misses some. The sample shows 180,000 or so clones, 80% to 85% of them seen only once. This sample was taken from a study of cytomegalovirus exposure and HLA in healthy donors. General study points: A later analysis linked a missense variant in DCLRE1C to the trimming of TCR beta V and J genes. It is likely that the observed cluster of highly shared sequence variants was a sequencing artifact.

The sequence was obtained from a woman in her forties or fifties in good health and CMV-seropositive. The sample comprised PBMCs. This rearrangement joins TRBV7-7 to TRBJ2-6; no clear D. The CDR3 region is CASSFGFSGANVLTF. Written as DNA, the CDR3 is TGTGCCAGCAGCTTCGGGTTCTCTGGGGCCAACGTCCTGACTTTC. The full variable domain, in which reference TRBV7-7 and TRBJ2-6 provide the parts outside the CDR3, is GAGVSQSPRYKVTKRGQDVTLRCDPISSHATLYWYQQALGQGPEFLTYFNYEAQPDKSGLPSDRFSAERPEGSISTLTIQRTEQRDSAMYRCASSFGFSGANVLTFGAGSRLTVL.